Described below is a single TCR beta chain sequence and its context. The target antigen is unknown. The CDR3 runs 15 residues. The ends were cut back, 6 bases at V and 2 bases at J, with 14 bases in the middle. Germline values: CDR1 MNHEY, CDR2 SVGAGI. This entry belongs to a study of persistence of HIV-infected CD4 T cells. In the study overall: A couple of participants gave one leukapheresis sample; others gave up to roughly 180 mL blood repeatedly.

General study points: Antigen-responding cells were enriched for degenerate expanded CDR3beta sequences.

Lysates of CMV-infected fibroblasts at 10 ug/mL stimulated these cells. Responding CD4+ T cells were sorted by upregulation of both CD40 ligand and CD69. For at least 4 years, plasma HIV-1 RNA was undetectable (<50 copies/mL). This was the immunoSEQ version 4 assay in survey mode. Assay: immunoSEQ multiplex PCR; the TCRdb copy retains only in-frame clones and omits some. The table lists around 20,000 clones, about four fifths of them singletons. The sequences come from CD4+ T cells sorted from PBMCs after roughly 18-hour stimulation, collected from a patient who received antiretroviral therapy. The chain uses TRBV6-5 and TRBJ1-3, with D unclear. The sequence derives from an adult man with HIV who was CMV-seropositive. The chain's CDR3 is CASSLTTTPGNTIYF. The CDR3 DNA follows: TGTGCCAGCAGCCTGACCACAACGCCTGGAAACACCATATATTTT.